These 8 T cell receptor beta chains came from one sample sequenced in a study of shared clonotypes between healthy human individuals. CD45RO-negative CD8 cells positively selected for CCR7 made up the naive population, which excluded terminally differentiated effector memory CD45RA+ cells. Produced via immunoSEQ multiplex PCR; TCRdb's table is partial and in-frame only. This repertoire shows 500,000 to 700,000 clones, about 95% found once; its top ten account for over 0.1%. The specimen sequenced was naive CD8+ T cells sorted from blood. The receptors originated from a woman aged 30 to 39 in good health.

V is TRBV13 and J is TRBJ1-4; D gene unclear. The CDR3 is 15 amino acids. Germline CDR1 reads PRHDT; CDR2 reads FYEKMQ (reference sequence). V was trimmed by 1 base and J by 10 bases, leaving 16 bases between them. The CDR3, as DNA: TGTGCCAGCAGCTTAGTGCTGGGCGACTCTAGAAAACTGTTTTTT. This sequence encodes CASSLVLGDSRKLFF.

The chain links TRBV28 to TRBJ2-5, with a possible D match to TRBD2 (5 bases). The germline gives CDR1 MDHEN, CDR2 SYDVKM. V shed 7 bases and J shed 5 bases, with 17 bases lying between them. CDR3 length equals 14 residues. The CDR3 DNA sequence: TGTGCCAGCATCCCCCACGACCCGGGGGAGACCCAGTACTTC. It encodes CASIPHDPGETQYF.

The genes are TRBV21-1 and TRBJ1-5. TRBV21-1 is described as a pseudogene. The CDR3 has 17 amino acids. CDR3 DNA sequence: TGTGCCAGCAGCAAAAGTGTTGGGACCCTTGGCAATCAGCCCCAGCATTTT. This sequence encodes CASSKSVGTLGNQPQHF.

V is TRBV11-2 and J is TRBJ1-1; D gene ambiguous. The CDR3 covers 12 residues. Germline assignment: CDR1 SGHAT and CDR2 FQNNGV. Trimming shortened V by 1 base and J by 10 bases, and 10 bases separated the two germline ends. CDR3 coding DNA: TGTGCCAGCAGCTTAGGGTCCCTCGGAGCTTTCTTT. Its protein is CASSLGSLGAFF.

As DNA, the CDR3 is TGTGCCAGCAGTGAAATCAATGAGCAGTTCTTC. This sequence encodes CASSEINEQFF. V gene TRBV6-1 combines with J gene TRBJ2-1; D ambiguous. Trimming took 2 bases from V and 6 from J, leaving 2 bases between them. Germline values: CDR1 MNHNS, CDR2 SASEGT. The CDR3 extends over 11 amino acids.

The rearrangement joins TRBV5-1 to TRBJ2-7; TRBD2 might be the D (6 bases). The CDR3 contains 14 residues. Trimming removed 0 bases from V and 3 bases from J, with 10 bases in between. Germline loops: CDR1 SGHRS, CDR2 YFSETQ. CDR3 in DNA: TGCGCCAGCAGCTTGGTTAGCGGTTACTACGAGCAGTACTTC. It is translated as CASSLVSGYYEQYF.

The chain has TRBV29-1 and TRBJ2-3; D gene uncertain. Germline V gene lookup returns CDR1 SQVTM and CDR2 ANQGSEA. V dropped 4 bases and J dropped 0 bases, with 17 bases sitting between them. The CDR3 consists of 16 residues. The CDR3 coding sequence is TGCAGCGTTGGGGGTCCTATTAACCTTAGCACAGATACGCAGTATTTT. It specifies CSVGGPINLSTDTQYF.

The CDR3 reads CASSPRGVDQPQHF. In nucleotides, the CDR3 is TGCGCCAGCAGCCCCAGAGGGGTAGATCAGCCCCAGCATTTT. The rearrangement uses TRBV4-1 and TRBJ1-5, with D tentatively TRBD1 (5 bases). The CDR3 contains 14 residues. Trimming removed 4 bases from V and 5 bases from J, with 12 bases in between. Germline V lookup: CDR1 MGHRA, CDR2 YSYEKL.